This T cell receptor (beta chain) was observed in a study of OX40 agonist ivuxolimab in advanced cancers. For the study in its entirety: The costimulatory receptor OX40 (CD134) was targeted by ivuxolimab, a fully human IgG2 agonistic monoclonal antibody. Partial responses occurred in three dose-escalation patients, of whom one had hepatocellular carcinoma and two had cutaneous melanoma. The paper reports the monotherapy dose-escalation portion (N ≈ 50 patients) of the phase I ivuxolimab trial. Of the roughly 52 dose-escalation patients, hepatocellular carcinoma was present in about 20, melanoma in roughly 15, renal cell carcinoma in 9 and head and neck cancer in 9. In the dose-escalation cohort, more than 80% of patients were male, and the mean age was approximately 60 years with a range of roughly 20 to 80. Intravenous ivuxolimab was administered to patients every 2 weeks at six dose levels: 0.01, 0.1, 0.3, 1.5, 3 and 10 mg/kg. Peripheral TCRbeta sequencing aimed to test whether ivuxolimab altered TCR sequence diversity and caused clonal T-cell expansion. Prior anti-PD-1, anti-PD-L1 or anti-CTLA-4 therapy was permitted, and checkpoint inhibitors had been received by 30% to 40% of dose-escalation patients.

Study-wide findings and limitations: Partial responders in the 0.1-3.0 mg/kg groups had among the lowest normalized peripheral clonal expansion, especially among CD8+ T cells. On average, CD8+ T cells showed more expanded clones than CD4+ T cells after ivuxolimab. Low levels of normalized T-cell clonal expansion were also shown by some nonresponding patients. Clonal expansion of both CD4+ and CD8+ blood T cells was observed from baseline to week 6 at doses 0.1 to 3.0 mg/kg. Antigen specificity was not determined for the clonally expanded peripheral T cells.

The trial excluded patients who had a history of autoimmune disease or were on systemic immunosuppression. Peripheral blood for TCR sequencing was drawn from every dose cohort at baseline, at cycle 4 day 1 and at cycle 7 day 1. The samples were taken from a phase I, first-in-human, multicenter, open-label dose-escalation trial of ivuxolimab. Adults with locally advanced or metastatic head and neck squamous cell, hepatocellular, melanoma or renal cell carcinoma were enrolled in the trial. Before TCR sequencing, CD4+ T cells and CD8+ T cells from peripheral blood were sorted into separate populations. Regarding this clone: Its antigen has not been determined. No much larger clone exists at a distance of one base, and base qualities are not known.

To sequence the TCRbeta CDR3 region, genomic DNA was isolated from the sorted cells. TCRbeta CDR3 regions were sequenced using the immunoSEQ Assay. Here the immuneACCESS table is served through TCRdb, limited to in-frame sequences with V and J called. Missing clones are a known gap in these copies; in checked studies unresolved V genes cover under half, and the rest lacks a known reason. The sample contains 69,000 or so clones, more than 75% of them found a single time. The ten largest clones represent around 5% of the sample. According to the germline V gene, CDR1 reads SGHTA and CDR2 reads FQGNSA. The CDR3, from cysteine to phenylalanine, totals 14 residues. Just the 42-base CDR3 DNA is kept, in frame starting at base 1. The V end gives up 5 bases and the J end 5 bases, leaving 4 bases in the junction not matched to a gene.

The rearranged chain carries TRBV7-2 and TRBJ2-5; TRBD1 agrees with 11 junctional bases. The sequence was collected from an adult with an advanced solid tumor such as melanoma, head and neck, liver or kidney cancer. The sequencing used CD4+ or CD8+ T cells sorted from blood, collected in a trial of the OX40 agonist ivuxolimab. CDR3 region: CASSQDRGHETQYF. At the DNA level, the sequence is TGTGCCAGCAGCCAGGACAGGGGGCATGAGACCCAGTACTTC. The full variable domain, completed from the reference TRBV7-2 and TRBJ2-5 proteins outside the CDR3, reads GAGVSQSPSNKVTEKGKDVELRCDPISGHTALYWYRQSLGQGLEFLIYFQGNSAPDKSGLPSDRFSAERTGGSVSTLTIQRTQQEDSAVYLCASSQDRGHETQYFGPGTRLLVL.